These T cell receptor beta chains were read from a single sample in a study of cytomegalovirus exposure and HLA in healthy donors. The data were produced by immunoSEQ multiplex PCR, yet TCRdb's version contains in-frame clones alone and is incomplete. In the table there are roughly 140,000 clones, roughly 80% of which are singletons. Sequencing was performed on PBMCs. These receptors were obtained from a woman aged 40 to 50 in good health and CMV-seronegative. The CDR3 runs from the conserved cysteine through the conserved F or W. The order of the fields is D gene, clone size, V gene, CDR3 protein. A D gene is named only where the DNA matches it firmly. Some rows have no size entry. The others give once, few or many, or a class for an expanded clone.

NA | NA | TRBV4-1 | CASSQELGKPRYGYTF
NA | NA | TRBV15 | CATRDSYITDTQYF
TRBD1 | once | TRBV10-2 | CASRDRVDLSPYEQYF
NA | NA | TRBV11-2 | CASSLIIGELFF
NA | NA | TRBV15 | CATSSRTRAEAFF
TRBD1 | NA | TRBV19 | CASSIAGTGVETNEKLFF
TRBD2 | NA | TRBV5-1 | CASSLASGLTYEQYF
NA | NA | TRBV11-2 | CASTGWVMAKNIQYF
TRBD1 | NA | TRBV6-5 | CASSRDRGYEQYF
NA | NA | TRBV25-1 | CASSESGSQADTQYF